These 10 T cell receptor beta chains share one sample of origin, sequenced in a study of cytomegalovirus exposure and HLA in healthy donors. The PCR made use of 60 Vbeta and 13 Jbeta primers. TCRdb's copy holds only in-frame clones and misses some; the assay was immunoSEQ multiplex PCR. The sample comprises roughly 200,000 clones, 77% of which are singletons, and approximately 3.7% rests with the top ten. Sequencing was performed on PBMCs. Receptors originate from a woman aged 55-75 years in good health and CMV-seropositive.

The gene calls are TRBV7-9 and TRBJ2-4; 10 nucleotides agree with TRBD2. Trimming cost V 5 bases and J 2 bases; bases outside gene matches: 12. Per the germline V gene, CDR1 is SEHNR and CDR2 is FQNEAQ (reference sequence). This CDR3 region has 18 residues. The CDR3 spells CASSPRLAGVGTKNIQYF. In nucleotides, the CDR3 is TGTGCCAGCAGCCCAAGGCTAGCGGGAGTGGGCACCAAAAACATTCAGTACTTC.

The chain employs TRBV2 and TRBJ2-1; possible D gene TRBD1, 6 bases. Germline V gives CDR1 SNHLY, CDR2 FYNNEI. The ends were cut back, 7 bases at V and 8 bases at J, with 18 bases in the middle. The CDR3 length is 14 residues. CDR3 residues: CASIIDRQLDEQFF. The CDR3 DNA sequence: TGTGCCAGCATCATTGACAGGCAGCTCGATGAGCAGTTCTTC.

The V and J genes are TRBV28 and TRBJ1-1; 8 bases are a match to TRBD1. The CDR3 consists of 15 residues. J gave up 0 bases and V 2 bases, and 2 bases lay outside the gene matches. Germline V gives CDR1 MDHEN, CDR2 SYDVKM. The CDR3 sequence is CASSLGTGVNTEAFF. The CDR3 DNA follows: TGTGCCAGCAGTTTAGGGACAGGAGTGAACACTGAAGCTTTCTTT.

This clone was detected only once. The CDR3 DNA follows: TGTGCCAGCAGTTCATCGACAGGGGCGAGGTCTGGAAACACCATATATTTT. Encoded protein: CASSSSTGARSGNTIYF. V gene TRBV28 combines with J gene TRBJ1-3; 8 bases are shared with TRBD1. Germline trimming cut 4 bases from V and 1 base from J; bases unmatched to any gene: 9. Per germline, CDR1 MDHEN and CDR2 SYDVKM. The CDR3 length is 17 residues.

The gene calls are TRBV15 and TRBJ2-7; TRBD1 agrees at 7 bases. This CDR3 comprises 14 residues. Germline V gene sequence: CDR1 LNHNV, CDR2 YYDKDF (reference sequence). Unmatched junction bases numbered 2, after V lost 1 base and J lost 2 bases. The chain's CDR3 is CATSRGGTAYEQYF. The DNA of the CDR3 is TGTGCCACCAGCAGAGGGGGGACAGCCTACGAGCAGTACTTC.

CDR3 sequence (DNA): TGTGCCAGCATTCGGAACGGGGGGGGCGCCGAGCAGTACTTC. It is translated as CASIRNGGGAEQYF. The J gene is TRBJ2-7, the V gene TRBV25-1; 8 bases map to TRBD2. CDR3 size: 14 residues. V shed 7 bases, J shed 6 bases, and the junction held 11 bases outside the gene matches. Germline CDR1 and CDR2: MGHDK and SYGVNS.

A single count supports this clone. The chain carries TRBV7-9 and TRBJ1-1; D possibly corresponds to TRBD1 (5 bases). Germline V gene data show CDR1 as SEHNR and CDR2 as FQNEAQ (reference sequence). Trimming stripped 1 base from V and 2 bases from J, with 11 bases between. The CDR3 extends over 15 amino acids. The CDR3 sequence is CASSLGTTYNTEAFF. In DNA, the CDR3 is TGTGCCAGCAGCTTAGGGACAACCTATAACACTGAAGCTTTCTTT. The full variable domain, rest sourced from reference TRBV7-9 and TRBJ1-1, is DTGVSQNPRHKITKRGQNVTFRCDPISEHNRLYWYRQTLGQGPEFLTYFQNEAQLEKSRLLSDRFSAERPKGSFSTLEIQRTEQGDSAMYLCASSLGTTYNTEAFFGQGTRLTVV.

This clone was seen a single time. This chain uses TRBV7-8 with TRBJ2-5; 8 bases align to TRBD2. The CDR3 consists of 15 residues. The germline V gene encodes CDR1 SGHVS and CDR2 FQNEAQ. V lost 6 bases, J lost 1 base, and 7 bases stayed unmatched. As DNA, the CDR3 is TGTGCCAGCAGGCCGGGCGGGGGGATCCAAGAGACCCAGTACTTC. Amino acid sequence: CASRPGGGIQETQYF.

The DNA for the CDR3 is TGTGCCAGCACGCGCGGGCAGTTCTCTGGAAACACCATATATTTT. Amino acid sequence: CASTRGQFSGNTIYF. The rearrangement uses TRBV28 and TRBJ1-3; D unresolved. Germline V gene data show CDR1 as MDHEN and CDR2 as SYDVKM. V was pared by 7 bases and J by 0 bases, with 13 bases between. The CDR3 extends over 15 amino acids.

V and J are TRBV19 and TRBJ1-1, with D unresolved. The CDR3 sequence is 13 residues long. Deletions cut 4 bases from V and 2 bases from J, with 8 bases between. Germline V gene lookup returns CDR1 LNHDA and CDR2 SQIVND (reference sequence). CDR3 in DNA: TGTGCCAGTAGTACCCTATCTAACACTGAAGCTTTCTTT. Its protein is CASSTLSNTEAFF. The complete variable domain, with remaining parts taken from reference TRBV19 and TRBJ1-1, reads DGGITQSPKYLFRKEGQNVTLSCEQNLNHDAMYWYRQDPGQGLRLIYYSQIVNDFQKGDIAEGYSVSREKKESFPLTVTSAQKNPTAFYLCASSTLSNTEAFFGQGTRLTVV.